Listed here is a single T cell receptor (beta chain). Antigen: not known. Just one base apart from a much larger clone, this may be a read error. Points from the study as a whole: The larger cohort examined one V-J beta rearrangement, not whole repertoires. Tumor Treg TCRs overlapped most with tumor naive CD4+ cells.

Purified naive CD4+ T cells were depleted of CD25+ Tregs. The CDR3 length is 14 residues. Germline CDR1 is SQVTM and CDR2 is ANQGSEA. The V and J ends lost 6 bases and 3 bases respectively, with 15 bases between them. Constant-region reverse primers amplified full-length variable regions, followed by semi-nested Nested Universal Primer A PCR. TCRdb independently ran MiXCR on the 5' RACE reads; one entry per CDR3 protein. This table holds about 62,000 distinct CDR3 sequences, around 30% found once. Input material: tumor-infiltrating naive CD4+ T cells sorted from the breast tumor. The subset here: naive CD4+ T cells, CD4+CD45RA+CD25-. This chain uses TRBV29-1 with TRBJ1-5; D might be TRBD1 (5 bases). The sequence came from a female donor with breast cancer. The DNA for the CDR3 is TGCAGCGTCAGGGCGGGAGTTGACAATCAGCCCCAGCATTTT. Translation gives CSVRAGVDNQPQHF.